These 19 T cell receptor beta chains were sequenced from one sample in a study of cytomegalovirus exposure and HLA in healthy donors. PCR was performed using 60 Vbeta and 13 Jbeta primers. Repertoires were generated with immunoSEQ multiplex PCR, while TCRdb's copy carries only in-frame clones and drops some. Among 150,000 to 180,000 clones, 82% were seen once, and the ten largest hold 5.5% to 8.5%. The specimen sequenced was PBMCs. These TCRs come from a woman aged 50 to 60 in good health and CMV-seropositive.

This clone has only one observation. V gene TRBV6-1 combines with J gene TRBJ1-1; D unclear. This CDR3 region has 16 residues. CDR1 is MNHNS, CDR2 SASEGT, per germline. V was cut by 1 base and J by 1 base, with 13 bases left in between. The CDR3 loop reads CASSEERQAGNTEAFF. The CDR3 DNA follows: TGTGCCAGCAGTGAAGAGCGGCAGGCAGGGAACACTGAAGCTTTCTTT.

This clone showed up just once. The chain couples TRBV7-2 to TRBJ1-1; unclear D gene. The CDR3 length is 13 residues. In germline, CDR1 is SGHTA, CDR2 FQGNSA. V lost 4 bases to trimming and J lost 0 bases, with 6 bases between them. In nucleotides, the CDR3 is TGTGCCAGCAGCTCGGGGATGAACACTGAAGCTTTCTTT. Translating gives CASSSGMNTEAFF.

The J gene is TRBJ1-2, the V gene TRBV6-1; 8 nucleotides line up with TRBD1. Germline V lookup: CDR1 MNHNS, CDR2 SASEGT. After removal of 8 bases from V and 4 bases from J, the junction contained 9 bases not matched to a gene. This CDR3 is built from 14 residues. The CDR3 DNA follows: TGTGCCAGCTCCCGGGACAGGTTTTCCTATGGCTACACCTTC. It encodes CASSRDRFSYGYTF.

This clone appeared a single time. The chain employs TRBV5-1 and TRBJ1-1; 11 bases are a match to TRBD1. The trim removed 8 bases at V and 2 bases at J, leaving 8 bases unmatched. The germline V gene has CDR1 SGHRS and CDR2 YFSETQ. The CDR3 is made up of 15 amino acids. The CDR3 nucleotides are TGCGCCAGTCGGGGGACAGGGGGATCAAACACTGAAGCTTTCTTT. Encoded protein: CASRGTGGSNTEAFF.

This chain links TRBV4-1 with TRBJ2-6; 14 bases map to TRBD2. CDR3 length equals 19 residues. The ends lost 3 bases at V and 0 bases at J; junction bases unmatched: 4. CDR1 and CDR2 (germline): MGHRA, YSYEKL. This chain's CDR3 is CASSQGTSGGASGANVLTF. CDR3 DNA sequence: TGCGCCAGCAGCCAGGGGACTAGCGGGGGTGCCTCTGGGGCCAACGTCCTGACTTTC.

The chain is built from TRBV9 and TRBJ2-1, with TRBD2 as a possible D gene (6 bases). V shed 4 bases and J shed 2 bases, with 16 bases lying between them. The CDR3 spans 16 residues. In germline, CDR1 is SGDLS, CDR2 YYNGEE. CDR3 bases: TGTGCCAGCAGCTCCCCCCCGGGGGACCCCTACAATGAGCAGTTCTTC. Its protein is CASSSPPGDPYNEQFF.

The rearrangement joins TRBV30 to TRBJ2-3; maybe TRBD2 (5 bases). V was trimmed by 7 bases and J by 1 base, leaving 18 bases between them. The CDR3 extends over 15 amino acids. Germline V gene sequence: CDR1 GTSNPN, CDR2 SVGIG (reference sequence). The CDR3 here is CASTFERFGTDTQYF. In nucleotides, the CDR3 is TGTGCCTCGACATTTGAGCGGTTCGGCACAGATACGCAGTATTTT.

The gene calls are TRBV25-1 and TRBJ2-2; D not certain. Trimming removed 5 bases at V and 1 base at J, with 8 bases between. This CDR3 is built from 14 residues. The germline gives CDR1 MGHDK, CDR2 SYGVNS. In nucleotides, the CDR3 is TGTGCCAGCAGTCTAAACAGGAACACCGGGGAGCTGTTTTTT. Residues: CASSLNRNTGELFF. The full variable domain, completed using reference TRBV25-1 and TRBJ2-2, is EADIYQTPRYLVIGTGKKITLECSQTMGHDKMYWYQQDPGMELHLIHYSYGVNSTEKGDLSSESTVSRIRTEHFPLTLESARPSHTSQYLCASSLNRNTGELFFGEGSRLTVL.

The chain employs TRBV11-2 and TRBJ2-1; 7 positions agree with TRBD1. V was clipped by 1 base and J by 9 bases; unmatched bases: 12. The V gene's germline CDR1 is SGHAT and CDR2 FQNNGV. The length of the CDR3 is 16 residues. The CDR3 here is CASSLGQGGARGEQFF. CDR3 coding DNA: TGTGCCAGCAGCTTAGGACAAGGGGGCGCCAGGGGTGAGCAGTTCTTC.

CDR3 amino acids: CASSYSTGTGGYEAFF. The DNA for the CDR3 is TGTGCCAGCAGTTACTCAACCGGGACAGGGGGCTATGAAGCTTTCTTT. The V call is TRBV6-5, the J call TRBJ1-1, with TRBD1 identical over 12 bases. CDR3 size: 16 residues. Looked up from germline, CDR1 is MNHEY and CDR2 is SVGAGI. V was clipped by 0 bases and J by 7 bases; unmatched bases: 6.

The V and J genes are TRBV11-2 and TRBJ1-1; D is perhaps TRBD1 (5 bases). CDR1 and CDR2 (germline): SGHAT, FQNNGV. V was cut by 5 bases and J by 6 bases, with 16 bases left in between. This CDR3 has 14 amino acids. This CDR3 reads CASSPSPGDAEAFF. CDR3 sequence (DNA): TGTGCCAGCAGCCCTTCTCCGGGGGACGCTGAAGCTTTCTTT.

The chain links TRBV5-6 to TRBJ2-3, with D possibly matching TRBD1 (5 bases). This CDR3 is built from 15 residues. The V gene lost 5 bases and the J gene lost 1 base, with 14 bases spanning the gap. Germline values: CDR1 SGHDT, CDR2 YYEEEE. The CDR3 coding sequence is TGTGCCAGCAGTCAGGTGGGCAGGGGCACAGATACGCAGTATTTT. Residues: CASSQVGRGTDTQYF. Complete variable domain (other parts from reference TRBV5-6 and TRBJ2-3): DAGVTQSPTHLIKTRGQQVTLRCSPKSGHDTVSWYQQALGQGPQFIFQYYEEEERQRGNFPDRFSGHQFPNYSSELNVNALLLGDSALYLCASSQVGRGTDTQYFGPGTRLTVL.

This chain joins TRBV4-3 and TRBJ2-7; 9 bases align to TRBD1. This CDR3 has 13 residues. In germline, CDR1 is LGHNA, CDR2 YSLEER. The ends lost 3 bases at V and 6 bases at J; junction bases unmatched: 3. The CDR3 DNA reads TGCGCCAGCAGCCAGGACAGGGGTATCGAGCAGTACTTC. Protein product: CASSQDRGIEQYF.

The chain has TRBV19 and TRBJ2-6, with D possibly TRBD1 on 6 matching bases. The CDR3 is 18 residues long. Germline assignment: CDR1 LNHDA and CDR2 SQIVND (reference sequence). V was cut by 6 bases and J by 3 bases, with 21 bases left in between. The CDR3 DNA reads TGTGCCAGTAGCACCACGTCCGGCTACAGGGTTGGGGCCAACGTCCTGACTTTC. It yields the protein CASSTTSGYRVGANVLTF.

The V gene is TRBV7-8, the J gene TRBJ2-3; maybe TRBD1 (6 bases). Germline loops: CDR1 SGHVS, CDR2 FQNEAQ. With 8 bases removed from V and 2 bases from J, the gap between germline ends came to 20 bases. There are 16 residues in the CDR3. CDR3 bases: TGTGCCAGCCAGCCTACAGGGCGTGGAGACACAGATACGCAGTATTTT. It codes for CASQPTGRGDTDTQYF. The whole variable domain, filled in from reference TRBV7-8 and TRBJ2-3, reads GAGVSQSPRYKVAKRGQDVALRCDPISGHVSLFWYQQALGQGPEFLTYFQNEAQLDKSGLPSDRFFAERPEGSVSTLKIQRTQQEDSAVYLCASQPTGRGDTDTQYFGPGTRLTVL.

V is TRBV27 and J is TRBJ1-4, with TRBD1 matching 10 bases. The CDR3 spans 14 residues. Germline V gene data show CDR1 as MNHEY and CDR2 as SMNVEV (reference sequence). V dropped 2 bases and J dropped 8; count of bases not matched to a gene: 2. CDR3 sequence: CASSLVGQGEKLFF. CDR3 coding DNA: TGTGCCAGCAGTTTAGTGGGACAGGGGGAAAAACTGTTTTTT.

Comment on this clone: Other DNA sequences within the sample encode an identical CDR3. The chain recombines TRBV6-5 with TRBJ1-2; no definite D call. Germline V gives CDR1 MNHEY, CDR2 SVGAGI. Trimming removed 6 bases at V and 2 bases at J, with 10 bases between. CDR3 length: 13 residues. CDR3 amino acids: CASSSGGNYGYTF. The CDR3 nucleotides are TGTGCCAGCAGCTCCGGAGGGAACTATGGCTACACCTTC.

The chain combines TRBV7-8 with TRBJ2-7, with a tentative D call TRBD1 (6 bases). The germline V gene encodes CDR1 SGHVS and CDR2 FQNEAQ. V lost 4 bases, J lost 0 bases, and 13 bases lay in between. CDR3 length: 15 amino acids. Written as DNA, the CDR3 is TGTGCCAGCAGCTCCCGACCAGGGGTCTCCTACGAGCAGTACTTC. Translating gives CASSSRPGVSYEQYF.

CDR3 coding DNA: TGTGCCAGCAGCGGGGGGGTTTCGGGTTCACCCCTCCACTTT. Encoded protein: CASSGGVSGSPLHF. The genes are TRBV6-1 and TRBJ1-6, with D perhaps matching TRBD1 (5 bases). CDR3 length: 14 residues. V lost 6 bases to trimming and J lost 9 bases, with 15 bases between them. The V gene's germline CDR1 is MNHNS and CDR2 SASEGT.